These T cell receptor beta chains were read from a single sample in a study of T cell responses to AZD1222 COVID-19 vaccine. Clones were read by immunoSEQ multiplex PCR, and TCRdb kept only the in-frame ones, dropping some. Here the sample spans some 160,000 clones, approximately 91% being singletons. The starting material was peripheral blood, obtained 28 days after the second AZD1222 dose. These receptors all stem from an adult who received the AZD1222 COVID-19 vaccine. The CDR3 runs from the conserved cysteine through the conserved F or W. D genes are given only for firm matches. Not all rows give a size; the values are once, few, many and, for expanded clones, a class.

>.|.|TRBJ1-6|TRBV6-6
TGTGCCAGCAGCTCGCGCCGGAATAATTCACCCCTCCACTTT
CASSSRRNNSPLHF
>TRBD1|.|TRBJ1-1|TRBV9
TGTGCCAGCAGCCAACAGGGGGCGGACACTGAAGCTTTCTTT
CASSQQGADTEAFF
>.|once|TRBJ1-3|TRBV2
TGTGCCAGCAGTGATTTTCAGGGGGGAAACACCATATATTTT
CASSDFQGGNTIYF
>.|.|TRBJ2-2|TRBV6-5
TGTGCCAGCAGTCTTGACAGACACACCGGGGAGCTGTTTTTT
CASSLDRHTGELFF
>TRBD2|.|TRBJ2-5|TRBV6-5
TGTGCCAGCAGCGTAGCGGGGGGGCCATATGAGACCCAGTACTTC
CASSVAGGPYETQYF
>TRBD1|.|TRBJ2-7|TRBV9
TGTGCCAGCAGCGAAGACCCCGGGACAGGGGGGTACGAGCAGTACTTC
CASSEDPGTGGYEQYF
>.|.|TRBJ2-3|TRBV27
TGTGCCAGCAGGAGGGGGACTGGGGATACGCAGTATTTT
CASRRGTGDTQYF
>TRBD1|.|TRBJ1-2|TRBV5-5
TGTGCCAGCAGCTCGACAGGGGCTGAGGGCTACACCTTC
CASSSTGAEGYTF
>.|.|TRBJ2-3|TRBV5-6
TGTGCCAGCAGCTTCTGGGGGGATACGCAGTATTTT
CASSFWGDTQYF
>.|.|TRBJ2-5|TRBV5-1
TGCGCCAGCAGCGACTTACTGCGAGCGACCCAGTACTTC
CASSDLLRATQYF
>.|few|TRBJ1-1|TRBV6-5
TGTGCCAGCACCCTGGTGGGGGCGGATAACACTGAAGCTTTCTTT
CASTLVGADNTEAFF
>.|.|TRBJ2-6|TRBV28
TGTGCCAGCAGCGTCTTCCGGGACGGAGCCTCTGGGGCCAACGTCCTGACTTTC
CASSVFRDGASGANVLTF
>TRBD1|.|TRBJ2-7|TRBV6-5
TGTGCCAGCAGTCCCCGACAGGGATACTACGAGCAGTACTTC
CASSPRQGYYEQYF
>.|.|TRBJ1-1|TRBV12-3/TRBV12-4
TGTGCCAGCAGTCGCAGTTTGAACACTGAAGCTTTCTTT
CASSRSLNTEAFF
>.|few|TRBJ2-2|TRBV7-8
TGTGCCAGCGCCAGAAGCTTCACCGGGGAGCTGTTTTTT
CASARSFTGELFF
>.|once|TRBJ2-1|TRBV7-3
TGTGCCAGCAGCTTAGTTGCGGGGTCCTACAATGAGCAGTTCTTC
CASSLVAGSYNEQFF
>TRBD1|.|TRBJ1-2|TRBV30
TGTGCCTGGGAGTGGGACAGGGGGCTGGCGTATGGCTACACCTTC
CAWEWDRGLAYGYTF
>.|once|TRBJ2-5|TRBV19
TGTGCCAGTAGGAGAAAACTAGGGACGAAAGAGACCCAGTACTTC
CASRRKLGTKETQYF
>.|.|TRBJ1-1|TRBV7-2
TGTGCCAGCAGCTTGGAGATCTACACTGAAGCTTTCTTT
CASSLEIYTEAFF
>.|.|TRBJ1-2|TRBV20-1
TGCAGTGCTAGTATGGGGGGGCTTTTAGGAGGCTACACCTTC
CSASMGGLLGGYTF
>TRBD1|.|TRBJ1-2|TRBV3-1/TRBV3-2
TGTGCCAGCAGCCTCGCCAGGGACAGGGGGTTCTATGGCTACACCTTC
CASSLARDRGFYGYTF
>.|.|TRBJ2-1|TRBV6-5
TGTGCCAGCAGGGGAGCGAGTGAGCAGTTCTTC
CASRGASEQFF
>.|.|TRBJ1-2|TRBV11-2
TGTGCCAGCAGCCCAGGACTCTTGCAGGGCTACACCTTC
CASSPGLLQGYTF
>.|.|TRBJ2-3|TRBV7-3
TGTGCCAGCAGCCTCGGGGCAGATACGCAGTATTTT
CASSLGADTQYF
>.|.|TRBJ1-5|TRBV19
TGTGCCAGTACGTCCGGACAGCCGCGTCAGCCCCAGCATTTT
CASTSGQPRQPQHF
>.|.|TRBJ2-2|TRBV6-5
TGTGCCAGCGCCCGCCAGGGTGGGGCCGGGGAGCTGTTTTTT
CASARQGGAGELFF
>.|.|TRBJ1-2|TRBV11-2
TGTGCCAGCAGCGCCGATTCTTTGAGCTATGGCTACACCTTC
CASSADSLSYGYTF
>.|.|TRBJ1-1|TRBV2
TGTGCCAGCGGTAATGGGAGGCAGGGCACTGAAGCTTTCTTT
CASGNGRQGTEAFF
>.|.|TRBJ2-2|TRBV6-5
TGTGCCAGCAGGAGGGCGGGGACCGGGGAGCTGTTTTTT
CASRRAGTGELFF
>.|.|TRBJ1-6|TRBV9
TGTGCCAGCAGCGTAGATGCAGCGAGCTCCTATAATTCACCCCTCCACTTT
CASSVDAASSYNSPLHF
>.|.|TRBJ2-7|TRBV11-2
TGTGCCAGCAGCTTAGATCGGACGAACGAGCAGTACTTC
CASSLDRTNEQYF
>.|.|TRBJ1-1|TRBV11-3
TGTGCCAGCAGCTCTACTCGACAGTTAATGAACACTGAAGCTTTCTTT
CASSSTRQLMNTEAFF
>TRBD1|.|TRBJ1-2|TRBV6-4
TGTGCCAGCAGACCAAACGCAGGGGGCAACTATGGCTACACCTTC
CASRPNAGGNYGYTF
>.|.|TRBJ2-7|TRBV24-1
TGTGCCACCAGTGATCCCGGTTACGAGCAGTACTTC
CATSDPGYEQYF
>TRBD1|.|TRBJ1-2|TRBV5-4
TGTGCCAGCAGACACAGGGGGGACATTTCTAACTATGGCTACACCTTC
CASRHRGDISNYGYTF
>TRBD1|.|TRBJ1-1|TRBV5-1
TGCGCCAGCAGCGGGGGGACAGGGGAGAACACTGAAGCTTTCTTT
CASSGGTGENTEAFF
>.|.|TRBJ1-5|TRBV2
TGTGCCAGCAGTGAACGTCACCTTAATCAGCCCCAGCATTTT
CASSERHLNQPQHF
>.|.|TRBJ2-1|TRBV7-2
TGTGCCAGCAGCTCCGGGACTGGATACAATGAGCAGTTCTTC
CASSSGTGYNEQFF
>TRBD1|once|TRBJ1-4|TRBV27
TGTGCCAGCAGTCCCACAGGGGGCAGTGAAAAACTGTTTTTT
CASSPTGGSEKLFF
>.|.|TRBJ1-5|TRBV20-1
TGCAGTGCTAGTGGGGGTCAGGGTGGCAATCAGCCCCAGCATTTT
CSASGGQGGNQPQHF
>.|.|TRBJ1-5|TRBV28
TGTGCCAGCAGTTTATCCCTCAAAAATAGCAATCAGCCCCAGCATTTT
CASSLSLKNSNQPQHF
>TRBD1|.|TRBJ1-1|TRBV4-1
TGCGCCAGCAGCCAGGCCCGGACAGGATTAGAAGCTTTCTTT
CASSQARTGLEAFF
>.|.|TRBJ1-1|TRBV12-3/TRBV12-4
TGTGCCAGCAGTTTTCGGGGGAACACTGAAGCTTTCTTT
CASSFRGNTEAFF
>.|.|TRBJ2-2|TRBV10-1
TGCGCCAGCAGTGTTTCAGGGTCCACCGGGGAGCTGTTTTTT
CASSVSGSTGELFF
>TRBD1|.|TRBJ1-6|TRBV6-2/TRBV6-3
TGTGCCAGCAGTCTCAAAGACAGGGTGAAGGCTCCCCTCCACTTT
CASSLKDRVKAPLHF
>.|.|TRBJ1-4|TRBV12-5
TGTGCTAGTGGTTTTATCCCCGACGGAATGCTTAATGAAAAACTGTTTTTT
CASGFIPDGMLNEKLFF
>.|few|TRBJ1-1|TRBV5-1
TGCGCCAGCAGCGTACAGGGCATGAACACTGAAGCTTTCTTT
CASSVQGMNTEAFF